The 14 T cell receptor beta chains below come from one sample, sequenced in a study of cytomegalovirus exposure and HLA in healthy donors. The primer mix had 60 Vbeta and 13 Jbeta primers. The repertoire was sequenced with immunoSEQ multiplex PCR; TCRdb's copy has only in-frame clones and lacks some. Of more than 85,000 clones detected, around three quarters appear once; the ten largest clones hold roughly 8%. Sequencing used PBMCs. Receptor source: a woman aged 45-65 years in good health and CMV-seropositive.

This chain's CDR3 is CASAFMNTEAFF. Written as DNA, the CDR3 is TGTGCCAGTGCGTTCATGAACACTGAAGCTTTCTTT. The gene calls are TRBV2 and TRBJ1-1; D gene ambiguous. Between the trimmed V and J ends, which lost 9 bases and 0 bases, there was a span of 8 bases. Germline V gives CDR1 SNHLY, CDR2 FYNNEI. This CDR3 comprises 12 residues. The full variable domain, rest sourced from reference TRBV2 and TRBJ1-1, is EPEVTQTPSHQVTQMGQEVILRCVPISNHLYFYWYRQILGQKVEFLVSFYNNEISEKSEIFDDQFSVERPDGSNFTLKIRSTKLEDSAMYFCASAFMNTEAFFGQGTRLTVV.

This sequence joins TRBV27 and TRBJ2-4, with a weak D call TRBD2 (6 bases). V was trimmed by 10 bases and J by 8 bases, leaving 15 bases between them. Germline CDR1 and CDR2: MNHEY and SMNVEV (reference sequence). The CDR3 has 12 residues. The CDR3 nucleotides read TGTGCCACTCGCGGTCAGCGGGACATTCAGTACTTC. Translating gives CATRGQRDIQYF.

This clone was observed a few times. The chain uses TRBV27 and TRBJ2-7, with no clear D. V lost 4 bases, J lost 0 bases, and 7 bases lay in between. Germline V gene lookup returns CDR1 MNHEY and CDR2 SMNVEV (reference sequence). The CDR3 contains 13 residues. DNA of the CDR3: TGTGCCAGCAGTTCCCAAAACTCCTACGAGCAGTACTTC. The encoded protein is CASSSQNSYEQYF.

The chain employs TRBV19 and TRBJ2-7; a possible D gene is TRBD1 (6 bases). The CDR3 covers 14 residues. Germline V lookup: CDR1 LNHDA, CDR2 SQIVND (reference sequence). The germline V and J ends were trimmed by 1 base and 4 bases, with 11 bases remaining between them. CDR3 DNA sequence: TGTGCCAGTAGTATAGGGACAGCCCAGTACGAGCAGTACTTC. Amino acids: CASSIGTAQYEQYF.

The V gene is TRBV2, the J gene TRBJ2-5, with 7 bases lining up with TRBD2. Gene TRBJ2-7 matches the end of the DNA better, so the J call may be wrong. Germline-derived CDR1 and CDR2 are SNHLY and FYNNEI. The CDR3 has 14 residues. CDR3 in amino acids: CASSVAGFSYEQYF. Written as DNA, the CDR3 is TGTGCCAGCAGTGTAGCGGGCTTCTCCTACGAGCAGTACTTC.

This chain uses TRBV19 with TRBJ2-5, with a possible D match to TRBD1 (5 bases). The ends were cut back, 4 bases at V and 5 bases at J, with 17 bases in the middle. This CDR3 has 15 amino acids. Germline V gene lookup returns CDR1 LNHDA and CDR2 SQIVND (reference sequence). The CDR3 here is CASSRSLQESETQYF. The CDR3 DNA is TGTGCCAGTAGTAGGTCTCTACAGGAGTCGGAGACCCAGTACTTC.

The genes are TRBV11-3 and TRBJ2-2, with TRBD1 identical over 7 bases. The germline V gene encodes CDR1 SGHNT and CDR2 YENEEA. V shed 5 bases and J 0 bases; nucleotides not matched to a gene: 3. This CDR3 has 15 amino acids. The CDR3 DNA follows: TGTGCCAGCAGCCCCGACAGGGCGAACACCGGGGAGCTGTTTTTT. Translation: CASSPDRANTGELFF.

The genes are TRBV6-5 and TRBJ1-4, with D possibly being TRBD1 (6 bases). Germline CDR1 is MNHEY and CDR2 is SVGAGI. The CDR3 runs to 15 residues. V was clipped by 4 bases and J by 4 bases, with 13 bases between them. The CDR3 protein is CASSSRDNLNEKLFF. As DNA, the CDR3 is TGTGCCAGCAGTTCTCGGGACAACCTTAATGAAAAACTGTTTTTT.

The chain links TRBV7-8 to TRBJ2-6; TRBD1 matches at 7 bases. The junction had 4 bases not matched to a gene; V was cut back by 3 bases and J by 2 bases. Germline loops: CDR1 SGHVS, CDR2 FQNEAQ. This CDR3 region has 16 residues. CDR3 sequence (DNA): TGTGCCAGCAGCTTCTTCGGACAGGCTGGGGCCAACGTCCTGACTTTC. Translated: CASSFFGQAGANVLTF.

The rearrangement uses TRBV9 and TRBJ2-7; maybe TRBD2 (6 bases). There are 17 residues in the CDR3. CDR1 and CDR2 from the germline V gene are SGDLS and YYNGEE. V was pared by 3 bases and J by 0 bases, with 19 bases between. The CDR3 here is CASSAGGGNSGSYEQYF. The DNA for the CDR3 is TGTGCCAGCAGCGCCGGGGGTGGAAATAGCGGCTCCTACGAGCAGTACTTC.

The chain is built from TRBV15 and TRBJ1-5; D possibly corresponds to TRBD1 (5 bases). CDR3 length equals 14 residues. Germline CDR1 is LNHNV and CDR2 is YYDKDF (reference sequence). V gave up 5 bases and J gave up 6 bases, with 14 bases separating them. CDR3: CATSPGGVTQPQHF. In DNA form, the CDR3 reads TGTGCCACCAGCCCTGGAGGGGTGACTCAGCCCCAGCATTTT.

This clone was seen more than once but under ten times. This sequence joins TRBV6-6 and TRBJ2-7, with 14 bases that match TRBD2. The CDR3 is made up of 15 amino acids. Losses at the gene ends were 8 bases for V and 3 bases for J; bases not matched to a gene: 6. Germline CDR1 and CDR2: MNHNY and SVGAGI (reference sequence). CDR3 loop: CASYFGTSGGYEQYF. The CDR3 bases are TGTGCCAGCTATTTTGGGACTAGCGGGGGCTACGAGCAGTACTTC.

The rearrangement joins TRBV27 to TRBJ2-7, with 7 bases matching TRBD1. Germline CDR1 MNHEY, CDR2 SMNVEV (reference sequence). The CDR3 runs 14 residues. The V gene end was trimmed by 2 bases and the J gene end by 2 bases; junction bases not matched to a gene: 3. CDR3 coding DNA: TGTGCCAGCAGTTTAGGCAGGGGGACCTACGAGCAGTACTTC. As protein: CASSLGRGTYEQYF.

This chain connects TRBV10-3 to TRBJ2-5; D possibly corresponds to TRBD2 (5 bases). The J call is doubtful: the DNA matches TRBJ2-7 better. From germline, CDR1 is ENHRY and CDR2 SYGVKD. This CDR3 is 12 amino acids long. CDR3 loop: CAISGRDYEQYF. The CDR3 DNA reads as TGTGCCATCAGTGGCCGGGACTACGAGCAGTACTTC.